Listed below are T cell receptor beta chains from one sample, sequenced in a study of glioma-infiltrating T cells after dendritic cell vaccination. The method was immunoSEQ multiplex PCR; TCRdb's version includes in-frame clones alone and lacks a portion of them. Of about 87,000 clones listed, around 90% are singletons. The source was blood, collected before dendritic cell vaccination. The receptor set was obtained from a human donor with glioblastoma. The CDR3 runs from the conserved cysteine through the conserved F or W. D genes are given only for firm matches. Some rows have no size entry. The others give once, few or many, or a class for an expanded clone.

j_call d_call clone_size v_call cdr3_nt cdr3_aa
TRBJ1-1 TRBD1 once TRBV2 TGTGCCAGCAGTGGGAGACAGGGGAACACTGAAGCTTTCTTT CASSGRQGNTEAFF
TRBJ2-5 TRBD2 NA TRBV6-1 TGTGCCAGCACGGTTACTAGCGGGGGGACAGAGACCCAGTACTTC CASTVTSGGTETQYF
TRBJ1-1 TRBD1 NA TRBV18 TGTGCCAGCTCCCAGGGGGCCGGCACTGAAGCTTTCTTT CASSQGAGTEAFF
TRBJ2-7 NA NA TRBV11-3 TGTGCCAGCAGCTTAGATCAACAGGGTTGGTACGAGCAGTACTTC CASSLDQQGWYEQYF
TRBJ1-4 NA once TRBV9 TGTGCCAGCAGCGTGACTGGCGGGAGTGAAAAACTGTTTTTT CASSVTGGSEKLFF
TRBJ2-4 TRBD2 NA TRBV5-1 TGCGCCAGCAGCTCAATGACTAGCGGGGGAGGAAACATTCAGTACTTC CASSSMTSGGGNIQYF
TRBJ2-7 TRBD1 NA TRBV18 TGTGCCAGCTCACTTGCCGGGACAGGGTCCGAGCAGTACTTC CASSLAGTGSEQYF
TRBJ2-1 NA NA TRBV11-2 TGTGCCAGCAGCTTGATTACGAGCTCCTACAATGAGCAGTTCTTC CASSLITSSYNEQFF
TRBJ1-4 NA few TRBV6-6 TGTGCCAGCAGTTACCGGGAAAAACTGTTTTTT CASSYREKLFF
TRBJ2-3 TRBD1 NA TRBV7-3 TGTGCCAGCAGCTTCAATGACAGGGGGTCCCGGTATTTT CASSFNDRGSRYF
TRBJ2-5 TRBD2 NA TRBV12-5 TGTGCTAGTGGTTTTGGTGTACGGGAGGGTAGAGGAGAGACCCAGTACTTC CASGFGVREGRGETQYF
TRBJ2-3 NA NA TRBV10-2 TGCGCCAGCAGCGGCAGCTATCGCCAGGGGGGAGATACGCAGTATTTT CASSGSYRQGGDTQYF
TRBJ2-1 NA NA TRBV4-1 TGCGCCAGCAGCCAAGGTGAGACGGACTTTGGGCAGTTCTTC CASSQGETDFGQFF
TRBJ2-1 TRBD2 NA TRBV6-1 TGTGCCGCTTCAACGGCGGGAGCTACGGATGAGCAGTTCTTC CAASTAGATDEQFF
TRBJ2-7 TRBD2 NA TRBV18 TGTGCCAGCTCACCAGGAGGGTCTAGCGGGAACTACGAGCAGTACTTC CASSPGGSSGNYEQYF
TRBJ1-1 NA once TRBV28 TGTGCCAGCAGTTTAGATGAGGCCACTGAAGCTTTCTTT CASSLDEATEAFF
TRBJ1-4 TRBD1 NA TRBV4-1 TGCGCCAGCAGCCAAGAGGTACAGGGGGCGCTTGAAAAACTGTTTTTT CASSQEVQGALEKLFF
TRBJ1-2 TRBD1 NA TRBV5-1 TGCGCCAGCAGCCAGGACAGGGGGATGTGGAGCTACACCTTC CASSQDRGMWSYTF
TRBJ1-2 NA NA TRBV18 TGTGCCAGCTCACCCTCCGTCGAGTATGGCTACACCTTC CASSPSVEYGYTF
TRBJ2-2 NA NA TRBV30 TGTGCCTGGAGTGTAGGCGGGCATGGGACCGGGGAGCTGTTTTTT CAWSVGGHGTGELFF
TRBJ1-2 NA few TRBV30 TGTGCCGGAACCGGGGGGCTCCACTATGGCTACACCTTC CAGTGGLHYGYTF
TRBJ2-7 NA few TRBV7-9 TGTGCCAGCAGCTTATCTATCTCCTACGAGCAGTACTTC CASSLSISYEQYF
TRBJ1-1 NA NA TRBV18 TGTGCCAGCTCACCACTGGAGGACACTGAAGCTTTCTTT CASSPLEDTEAFF
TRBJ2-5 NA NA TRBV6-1 TGTGCCAGCAGTGACAACTGGGCAAGGGGGGAGACCCAGTACTTC CASSDNWARGETQYF
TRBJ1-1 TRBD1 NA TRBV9 TGTGCCAGCAGCGTAGGAGGAAGCAGGGGGGAGACTGAAGCTTTCTTT CASSVGGSRGETEAFF
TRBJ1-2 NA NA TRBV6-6 TGTGCCAGCAGATCCACCGGTGGGCCTGACTATGGCTACACCTTC CASRSTGGPDYGYTF
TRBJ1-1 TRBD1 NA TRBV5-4 TGTGCCAGCAGCTTGGAAGCAGGGGGTGGCACTGAAGCTTTCTTT CASSLEAGGGTEAFF
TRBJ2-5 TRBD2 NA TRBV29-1 TGCAGCGGTATGCCTAGCGGGGTCACGGGGACCCAGTACTTC CSGMPSGVTGTQYF
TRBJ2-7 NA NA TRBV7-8 TGTGCCAGCAGCTTGCAGGCGAGCAGCCACGAGCAGTACTTC CASSLQASSHEQYF
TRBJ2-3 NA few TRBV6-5 TGTGCCAGCAGTTTCGGGGGACGAACCGGCACAGATACGCAGTATTTT CASSFGGRTGTDTQYF
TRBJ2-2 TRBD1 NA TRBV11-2 TGTGCCAGCAGCTTGGGTAGACAGGGTCACGGGGAGCTGTTTTTT CASSLGRQGHGELFF
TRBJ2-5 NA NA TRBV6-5 TGTGCCAGCAGTCCGCGACTTGGAGAGACCCAGTACTTC CASSPRLGETQYF
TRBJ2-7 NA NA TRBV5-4 TGTGCCAGCAGCCTACTCCCTGGCGAGCAGTACTTC CASSLLPGEQYF
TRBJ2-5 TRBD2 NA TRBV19 TGTGCCAGTAGTATCGGACTAGCGGACGCCTCCGGGGAGACCCAGTACTTC CASSIGLADASGETQYF
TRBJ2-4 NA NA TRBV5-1 TGCGCCAGCAGCTTGGTACAGTCCGGAGCCAAAAACATTCAGTACTTC CASSLVQSGAKNIQYF
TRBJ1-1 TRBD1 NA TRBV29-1 TGCAGCGTTACCAGCGAGGACAGGGGACTTGAAGCTTTCTTT CSVTSEDRGLEAFF
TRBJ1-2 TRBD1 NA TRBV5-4 TGTGCCAGCAGCTTCTGGGACAGGGACGACTACACCTTC CASSFWDRDDYTF
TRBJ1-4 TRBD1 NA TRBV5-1 TGCGCCAGCAGCTTGGGACAGGGGGCGGAAAAACTGTTTTTT CASSLGQGAEKLFF
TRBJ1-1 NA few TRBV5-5 TGTGCCAGCAGTCTCTCCAACAGGGCGAACACTGAAGCTTTCTTT CASSLSNRANTEAFF
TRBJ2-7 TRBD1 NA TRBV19 TGTGCCAGTAGTATGGGACAGGTCACCGGCGAGCAGTACTTC CASSMGQVTGEQYF
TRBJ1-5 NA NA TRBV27 TGTGCCAGCAGTCCTCAATTGGGCCCTAGCAATCAGCCCCAGCATTTT CASSPQLGPSNQPQHF
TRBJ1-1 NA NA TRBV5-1 TGCGCCAGCTCAACGATGGCAGGGTCCACTGAAGCTTTCTTT CASSTMAGSTEAFF
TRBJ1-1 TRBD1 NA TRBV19 TGTGCCAGTAGATCATCAGGGGGCGCGAACACTGAAGCTTTCTTT CASRSSGGANTEAFF
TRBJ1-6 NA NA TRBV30 TGTGCCTGGAGTGGGGGGAGGGATTCACCCCTCCACTTT CAWSGGRDSPLHF
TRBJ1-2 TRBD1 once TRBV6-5 TGTGCCAGCAGTCAAACAGGGGGGGGTGGCTACACCTTC CASSQTGGGGYTF
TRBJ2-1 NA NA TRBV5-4 TGTGCCAGCAGTCTGAGTTACAATGAGCAGTTCTTC CASSLSYNEQFF
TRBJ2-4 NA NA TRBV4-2 TGTGCCAGCAGCCAAGACGGGGAGGGGGTTCCAGCCAAAAACATTCAGTACTTC CASSQDGEGVPAKNIQYF
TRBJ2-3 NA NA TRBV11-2 TGTGCCAGCAGCTTATCTGAACAGGATGGGAACGAAGATACGCAGTATTTT CASSLSEQDGNEDTQYF
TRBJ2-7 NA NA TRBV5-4 TGTGCCAGCAGCCAAGACAGACCCTCCTACGAGCAGTACTTC CASSQDRPSYEQYF
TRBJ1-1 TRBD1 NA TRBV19 TGTGCCAGTAGGCAGACAGGGATCAACCCTGAAGCTTTCTTT CASRQTGINPEAFF
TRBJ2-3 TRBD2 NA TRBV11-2 TGTGCCAGCAGCAGACTAGCGGGAGCAGATACGCAGTATTTT CASSRLAGADTQYF
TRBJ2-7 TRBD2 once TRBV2 TGTGCCAGCAGTTTGGGTCAGGGCGGTAGCGGGATTTACGAGCAGTACTTC CASSLGQGGSGIYEQYF
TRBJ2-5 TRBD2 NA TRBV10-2 TGCGCCAGCAGTGAGTTGACTAGCGGGATCGAGACCCAGTACTTC CASSELTSGIETQYF